What follows are 24 T cell receptor beta chains derived from one specimen sequenced in a study of identical twins. Via MiXCR, TCRdb re-called the 5' RACE reads, giving one row per CDR3 protein. The sample consists of around 250,000 distinct CDR3 sequences, roughly 13% of them appearing once. The sample was also reused in another study, on yellow fever vaccine responses in identical twins.

Sequenced sample: memory (CD45RO+) T cells sorted from blood. The receptors here all came from a young woman in good health.

This clonotype was detected a few times. J is TRBJ2-2 and V is TRBV27; TRBD2 matches at 10 bases. The V segment lost 7 bases and the J segment 3 bases; nucleotides outside the gene matches: 5. This CDR3 is 15 amino acids long. The germline V gene has CDR1 MNHEY and CDR2 SMNVEV (reference sequence). The CDR3 protein is CASTKRGGDTGELFF. The CDR3, as DNA: TGTGCCAGCACCAAGCGGGGGGGAGACACCGGGGAGCTGTTTTTT.

This clonotype occurred a few times. The V gene is TRBV6-6, the J gene TRBJ2-7, with TRBD1 identical over 7 bases. The germline V gene encodes CDR1 MNHNY and CDR2 SVGAGI (reference sequence). This CDR3 comprises 12 residues. The V segment lost 9 bases and the J segment 1 base; nucleotides outside the gene matches: 3. Written as DNA, the CDR3 is TGTGCCAGTGAGGACAGGTCCTACGAGCAGTACTTC. Translating it yields CASEDRSYEQYF.

This clonotype occurred a few times. The chain uses TRBV5-5 and TRBJ2-2; 8 bases agree with TRBD2. After removal of 0 bases from V and 6 bases from J, the junction contained 10 bases not matched to a gene. The CDR3 runs 17 residues. Germline values: CDR1 SGHKS, CDR2 YYEKEE (reference sequence). The CDR3 is CASSLGLSGSPPGELFF. The CDR3, as DNA: TGTGCCAGCAGCTTGGGGCTGAGCGGGAGCCCCCCCGGGGAGCTGTTTTTT. The whole variable domain, remainder taken from reference TRBV5-5 and TRBJ2-2, is DAGVTQSPTHLIKTRGQQVTLRCSPISGHKSVSWYQQVLGQGPQFIFQYYEKEERGRGNFPDRFSARQFPNYSSELNVNALLLGDSALYLCASSLGLSGSPPGELFFGEGSRLTVL.

This clonotype has ten or more counts. This chain uses TRBV4-1 with TRBJ2-1; a possible D gene is TRBD2 (6 bases). The germline CDR1 and CDR2 sequences are MGHRA and YSYEKL. This CDR3 is built from 14 residues. V lost 5 bases, J lost 12 bases, and 20 bases lay in between. CDR3 residues: CASSGGGAAQVQFF. In nucleotides, the CDR3 is TGCGCCAGCAGCGGAGGAGGGGCTGCCCAGGTGCAGTTCTTC.

DNA of the CDR3: TGTGCCATCAGTGAAACGGGAGGGGGGGCCATTGTGACCCAGTACTTC. It codes for CAISETGGGAIVTQYF. The chain combines TRBV10-3 with TRBJ2-5; 8 bases agree with TRBD2. This CDR3 has 16 amino acids. V lost 3 bases and J lost 7; bases outside the gene matches: 13. CDR1 ENHRY and CDR2 SYGVKD come from the germline V gene.

This sequence joins TRBV20-1 and TRBJ2-5, with 12 nucleotides matching TRBD2. The germline CDR1 and CDR2 sequences are DFQATT and SNEGSKA (reference sequence). The trim removed 5 bases at V and 1 base at J, leaving 17 bases unmatched. The CDR3 has 19 amino acids. The CDR3 sequence: CSASSGEGLAGPLQETQYF. The CDR3 coding sequence is TGCAGTGCTTCCTCGGGTGAGGGACTAGCGGGCCCCCTCCAAGAGACCCAGTACTTC.

This chain joins TRBV20-1 and TRBJ2-7; TRBD1 matches 9 bases. The CDR3 spans 13 residues. The germline CDR1 and CDR2 sequences are DFQATT and SNEGSKA (reference sequence). J was trimmed by 3 bases and V by 3 bases; bases with no gene match: 3. CDR3 bases: TGCAGTGCTAGTGGGGACAGGGACTACGAGCAGTACTTC. It translates to CSASGDRDYEQYF.

This clonotype came up a few times. V and J are TRBV6-2 or TRBV6-3 and TRBJ2-3; 14 bases are a match to TRBD2. The CDR3 totals 17 residues. Germline V gives CDR1 MNHEY, CDR2 SVGEGT. CDR3 sequence reads: CATRARGLAGVPDTQYF. The DNA of the CDR3 is TGTGCGACGCGGGCCAGGGGACTAGCGGGAGTGCCGGATACGCAGTATTTT.

The chain is built from TRBV7-2 and TRBJ1-2; 7 positions agree with TRBD1. V gave up 4 bases and J gave up 5 bases; unmatched junction bases: 7. The germline CDR1 and CDR2 sequences are SGHTA and FQGNSA. This CDR3 region has 14 residues. The CDR3, as DNA: TGTGCCAGCAGCTCGCAGGGGGGACTTTATGGCTACACCTTC. It is translated as CASSSQGGLYGYTF.

This clonotype was counted ten times or more. The V gene is TRBV27, the J gene TRBJ2-7; 7 bases are shared with TRBD1. There are 14 residues in the CDR3. Germline V gives CDR1 MNHEY, CDR2 SMNVEV (reference sequence). The V gene end was trimmed by 4 bases and the J gene end by 0 bases; junction bases not matched to a gene: 3. CDR3 region: CASSYGTDSYEQYF. DNA for the CDR3: TGTGCCAGCAGTTACGGGACAGACTCCTACGAGCAGTACTTC.

In its sample, this clonotype was seen a few times. This chain uses TRBV18 with TRBJ2-4; a possible D gene is TRBD1 (6 bases). This CDR3 spans 15 amino acids. Germline CDR1 reads KGHSH; CDR2 reads LQKENI. V shed 3 bases and J shed 5 bases, with 14 bases lying between them. The CDR3 DNA is TGTGCCAGCTCACCCACGACAGGTCGGGAAAACATTCAGTACTTC. It is translated as CASSPTTGRENIQYF.

The chain has TRBV24-1 and TRBJ2-3, with D tentatively TRBD2 (6 bases). The CDR3 has 16 amino acids. The germline V gene has CDR1 KGHDR and CDR2 SFDVKD. Trimming took 3 bases from V and 6 from J, leaving 18 bases between them. As DNA, the CDR3 is TGTGCCACCAGTGATCCCGGGGCGGAGGCGGGGGATACGCAGTATTTT. It encodes CATSDPGAEAGDTQYF.

In this sample, this clonotype turned up many times. The V and J genes are TRBV11-2 and TRBJ2-2; possible D gene TRBD1, 6 bases. Germline loops: CDR1 SGHAT, CDR2 FQNNGV. The CDR3 covers 15 residues. V shed 4 bases and J shed 4 bases, with 13 bases lying between them. DNA for the CDR3: TGTGCCAGCAGCTACGCCACAGGGTCCACCGGGGAGCTGTTTTTT. Protein sequence: CASSYATGSTGELFF.

The rearrangement joins TRBV20-1 to TRBJ2-5, with TRBD2 as a possible D gene (5 bases). V was shortened by 0 bases and J by 13 bases, with 15 bases between the two germline ends. The CDR3 contains 12 residues. CDR1 and CDR2 (germline): DFQATT, SNEGSKA (reference sequence). In nucleotides, the CDR3 is TGCAGTGCTAGAGATGGAGGCCCCCCCTTGTACTTC. It specifies CSARDGGPPLYF.

This clonotype was observed many times. The chain is built from TRBV4-2 and TRBJ2-7; 7 bases are shared with TRBD2. The CDR3 loop spans 14 amino acids. Per germline, CDR1 LGHNA and CDR2 YNFKEQ. J lost 4 bases, V lost 1 base, and 4 bases had no gene match. In DNA form, the CDR3 reads TGTGCCAGCAGCCAAGGGCGGGAGTATTACGAGCAGTACTTC. Amino acid sequence: CASSQGREYYEQYF.

This clonotype has only a few counts. The chain recombines TRBV7-2 with TRBJ2-1; 9 nucleotides align to TRBD2. V lost 1 base and J lost 5; bases outside the gene matches: 3. CDR3 length equals 15 residues. In germline, CDR1 is SGHTA, CDR2 FQGNSA. The CDR3 DNA sequence: TGTGCCAGCAGCTTAGGTGGGACTAGCCACAATGAGCAGTTCTTC. This codes for CASSLGGTSHNEQFF.

In its sample, this clonotype was seen a few times. This chain joins TRBV2 and TRBJ2-1, with D hard to call. Germline-derived CDR1 and CDR2 are SNHLY and FYNNEI. V lost 6 bases and J 7 bases, leaving 7 bases between the germline ends. This CDR3 spans 11 amino acids. CDR3 protein: CASRVINEQFF. The CDR3, as DNA: TGTGCCAGCAGAGTTATAAATGAGCAGTTCTTC.

This clonotype was seen a few times. This chain uses TRBV14 with TRBJ2-3, with D uncertain. The V and J ends lost 0 bases and 2 bases respectively, with 9 bases between them. The CDR3 runs 15 residues. CDR1 and CDR2 from the germline V gene are SGHDN and FVKESK. DNA for the CDR3: TGTGCCAGCAGCCAAGATCTAACTTTCACAGATACGCAGTATTTT. Residues: CASSQDLTFTDTQYF.

V gene TRBV14 combines with J gene TRBJ2-3; 11 bases line up with TRBD2. The germline V gene has CDR1 SGHDN and CDR2 FVKESK. This CDR3 contains 19 residues. Trimming took 1 base from V and 0 from J; bases not matched to a gene: 9. The CDR3 sequence: CASSQGGPSGRPSTDTQYF. The CDR3 DNA is TGTGCCAGCAGCCAAGGGGGGCCTAGCGGGAGGCCTAGCACAGATACGCAGTATTTT.

Only a few counts were recorded for this clonotype. The rearrangement uses TRBV18 and TRBJ2-3, with a tentative D call TRBD2 (7 bases). This CDR3 comprises 17 residues. The V gene's germline CDR1 is KGHSH and CDR2 LQKENI. V was cut by 2 bases and J by 1 base, with 16 bases left in between. CDR3 bases: TGTGCCAGCTCACCAGCGGGGGCATGGGATCGCACAGATACGCAGTATTTT. Protein product: CASSPAGAWDRTDTQYF.

This clonotype turned up a few times. The chain carries TRBV7-2 and TRBJ2-7; D might be TRBD1 (6 bases). V was clipped by 2 bases and J by 0 bases, with 11 bases between them. Germline CDR1 is SGHTA and CDR2 is FQGNSA. The CDR3 is 15 amino acids. This chain's CDR3 is CASSLPGQLSYEQYF. In DNA form, the CDR3 reads TGTGCCAGCAGCTTACCAGGACAGCTCTCCTACGAGCAGTACTTC.

This clonotype has ten or more counts. The rearrangement uses TRBV4-2 and TRBJ2-3; D may be TRBD2 (5 bases). V was shortened by 0 bases and J by 2 bases, with 12 bases between the two germline ends. The germline V gene encodes CDR1 LGHNA and CDR2 YNFKEQ. The CDR3 is made up of 16 amino acids. DNA for the CDR3: TGTGCCAGCAGCCAAGAAGGAGGATCTCTCACAGATACGCAGTATTTT. It yields the protein CASSQEGGSLTDTQYF.

This chain uses TRBV11-3 with TRBJ2-2; possible D gene TRBD1, 6 bases. Germline CDR1 and CDR2: SGHNT and YENEEA. This CDR3 comprises 14 residues. Deletions cut 5 bases from V and 4 bases from J, with 11 bases between. CDR3 amino acids: CASSPTGITGELFF. CDR3 nucleotides: TGTGCCAGCAGCCCTACAGGGATCACCGGGGAGCTGTTTTTT. Variable domain in full (rest from reference TRBV11-3 and TRBJ2-2): EAGVVQSPRYKIIEKKQPVAFWCNPISGHNTLYWYLQNLGQGPELLIRYENEEAVDDSQLPKDRFSAERLKGVDSTLKIQPAELGDSAVYLCASSPTGITGELFFGEGSRLTVL.

This clonotype was recorded at least ten times. The chain recombines TRBV12-3 or TRBV12-4 with TRBJ2-1, with 12 bases that match TRBD2. The junction had 2 bases not matched to a gene; V was cut back by 6 bases and J by 2 bases. The CDR3 length is 15 residues. CDR3 in amino acids: CASRRLAGAYNEQFF. In DNA, the CDR3 is TGTGCCAGCAGACGACTAGCGGGAGCCTACAATGAGCAGTTCTTC.